Following are 10 T cell receptor beta chains from one sample sequenced in a study of Tregs in tolerant kidney transplant recipients. Libraries were prepared by immunoSEQ multiplex PCR; TCRdb keeps only in-frame clonotypes and omits some of them. The repertoire consists of about 77,000 clones, with about 98% occurring once and the leading ten covering about 0.61%. The specimen was CD4+ T cells from blood, collected before the transplant. The receptors come from a human donor who received a combined kidney and bone marrow transplant.

The genes are TRBV18 and TRBJ1-1; D is possibly TRBD1 (5 bases). The CDR3 consists of 14 residues. Germline CDR1 reads KGHSH; CDR2 reads LQKENI. V lost 1 base and J lost 7, with 13 bases in between. The CDR3 loop is CASSPLREVGEAFF. The DNA for the CDR3 is TGTGCCAGCTCACCACTCAGGGAGGTAGGTGAAGCTTTCTTT.

This clone was counted once. V usage is TRBV19 and J usage is TRBJ1-5; D is perhaps TRBD1 (5 bases). Per germline, CDR1 LNHDA and CDR2 SQIVND (reference sequence). The CDR3 covers 12 residues. The ends were cut back, 3 bases at V and 5 bases at J, with 5 bases in the middle. Here the CDR3 reads CASSIRDQPQHF. The CDR3 DNA is TGTGCCAGTAGTATCAGGGATCAGCCCCAGCATTTT.

The V and J genes are TRBV6-1 and TRBJ1-5; no reliable D call. This CDR3 is built from 13 residues. V gave up 8 bases and J gave up 1 base, with 9 bases separating them. Germline loops: CDR1 MNHNS, CDR2 SASEGT. Here the CDR3 reads CASQDWSNQPQHF. In nucleotides, the CDR3 is TGTGCCAGCCAGGACTGGAGCAATCAGCCCCAGCATTTT.

Details on this clone: One end of the junction varies from germline; a read error may be responsible. This chain joins TRBV19 and TRBJ2-2; D call uncertain. Germline-derived CDR1 and CDR2 are LNHDA and SQIVND (reference sequence). The CDR3 is made up of 15 amino acids. The CDR3 bases are TGTGCTAGTAGCTACCTCCGAGGTAAAGCCGGGGAGCTGTTTTTT. Amino acids: CASSYLRGKAGELFF.

This clone appeared once. The genes are TRBV4-3 and TRBJ2-2; the match to TRBD1 covers 7 bases. CDR1 and CDR2 from the germline V gene are LGHNA and YSLEER. This CDR3 is 15 amino acids long. The ends lost 5 bases at V and 1 base at J; junction bases unmatched: 4. In DNA, the CDR3 is TGCGCCAGCAGCGGGGGACAGCGGAACACCGGGGAGCTGTTTTTT. Translated, it gives CASSGGQRNTGELFF.

V and J are TRBV28 and TRBJ2-1; 7 nucleotides align to TRBD1. CDR3 length: 18 residues. After removal of 10 bases from V and 0 bases from J, the junction contained 18 bases not matched to a gene. CDR1 is MDHEN and CDR2 is SYDVKM in the germline V gene. The CDR3 DNA reads as TGTGCCACCCTCCCCACCCCGGGACAGTGGAGCTCCTACAATGAGCAGTTCTTC. Amino acid sequence: CATLPTPGQWSSYNEQFF.

V and J are TRBV11-3 and TRBJ2-1; no definite D call. V was trimmed by 3 bases and J by 2 bases, leaving 14 bases between them. This CDR3 is 16 amino acids long. Per germline, CDR1 SGHNT and CDR2 YENEEA. CDR3 region: CASSFRSLAAYNEQFF. Here the CDR3 DNA reads TGTGCCAGCAGCTTTCGGTCACTGGCGGCCTACAATGAGCAGTTCTTC. Filled out from reference TRBV11-3 and TRBJ2-1, the complete variable domain reads EAGVVQSPRYKIIEKKQPVAFWCNPISGHNTLYWYLQNLGQGPELLIRYENEEAVDDSQLPKDRFSAERLKGVDSTLKIQPAELGDSAVYLCASSFRSLAAYNEQFFGPGTRLTVL.

J is TRBJ1-1 and V is TRBV11-2; D possibly corresponds to TRBD1 (5 bases). This CDR3 spans 12 amino acids. Trimming took off 3 bases at V and 6 bases at J, with 8 bases between the two ends. The germline V gene has CDR1 SGHAT and CDR2 FQNNGV. The CDR3, as DNA: TGTGCCAGCAGCTTCCGGGACTCTGAAGCTTTCTTT. It codes for CASSFRDSEAFF. The variable domain in full, with the rest retrieved from reference TRBV11-2 and TRBJ1-1, is EAGVAQSPRYKIIEKRQSVAFWCNPISGHATLYWYQQILGQGPKLLIQFQNNGVVDDSQLPKDRFSAERLKGVDSTLKIQPAKLEDSAVYLCASSFRDSEAFFGQGTRLTVV.

V gene TRBV5-1 combines with J gene TRBJ2-6; D is perhaps TRBD1 (6 bases). CDR1 and CDR2 (germline): SGHRS, YFSETQ. V dropped 1 base and J dropped 0 bases, with 11 bases sitting between them. This CDR3 has 17 amino acids. The CDR3 loop is CASSLFGQNSGANVLTF. CDR3 DNA sequence: TGCGCCAGCAGCTTGTTTGGACAGAACTCTGGGGCCAACGTCCTGACTTTC.

The CDR3 reads CSQGQGVEQFF. CDR3 DNA: TGCAGCCAGGGACAGGGTGTTGAGCAGTTCTTC. This sequence joins TRBV29-1 and TRBJ2-1; 9 positions agree with TRBD1. The CDR3 contains 11 residues. Germline CDR1 and CDR2: SQVTM and ANQGSEA. Unmatched junction bases numbered 5, after V lost 8 bases and J lost 9 bases.